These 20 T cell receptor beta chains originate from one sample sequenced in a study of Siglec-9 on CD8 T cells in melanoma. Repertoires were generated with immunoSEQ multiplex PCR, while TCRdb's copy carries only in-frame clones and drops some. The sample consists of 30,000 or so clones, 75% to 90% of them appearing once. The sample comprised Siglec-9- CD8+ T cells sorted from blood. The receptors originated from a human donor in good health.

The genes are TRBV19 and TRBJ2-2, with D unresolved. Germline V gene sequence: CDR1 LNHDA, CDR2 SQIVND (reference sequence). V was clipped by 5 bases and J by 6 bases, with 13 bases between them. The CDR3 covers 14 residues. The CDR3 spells CASSASDLPGELFF. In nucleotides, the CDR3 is TGTGCCAGTAGTGCTTCGGATTTACCCGGGGAGCTGTTTTTT.

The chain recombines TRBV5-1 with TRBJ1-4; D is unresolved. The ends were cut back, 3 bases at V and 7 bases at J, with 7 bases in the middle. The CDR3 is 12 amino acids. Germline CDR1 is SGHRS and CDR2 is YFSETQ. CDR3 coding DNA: TGCGCCAGCAGCTGGCCGGGTGAAAAACTGTTTTTT. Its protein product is CASSWPGEKLFF. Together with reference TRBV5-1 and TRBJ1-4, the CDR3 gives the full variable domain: KAGVTQTPRYLIKTRGQQVTLSCSPISGHRSVSWYQQTPGQGLQFLFEYFSETQRNKGNFPGRFSGRQFSNSRSEMNVSTLELGDSALYLCASSWPGEKLFFGSGTQLSVL.

This CDR3 reads CASSSRAVGTGYRDTQYF. The CDR3, as DNA: TGTGCCAGCAGCTCAAGAGCTGTTGGGACAGGGTATAGGGATACGCAGTATTTT. This chain links TRBV13 with TRBJ2-3, with TRBD1 identical over 9 bases. The CDR3 runs 18 residues. V dropped 4 bases and J dropped 6; count of bases not matched to a gene: 17. Looked up from germline, CDR1 is PRHDT and CDR2 is FYEKMQ (reference sequence).

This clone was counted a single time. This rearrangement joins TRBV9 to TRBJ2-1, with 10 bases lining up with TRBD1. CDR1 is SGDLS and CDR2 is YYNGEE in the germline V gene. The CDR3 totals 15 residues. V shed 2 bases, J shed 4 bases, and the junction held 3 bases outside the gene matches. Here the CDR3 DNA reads TGTGCCAGCAGCGTCGGGACAGGGGAATACAATGAGCAGTTCTTC. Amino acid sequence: CASSVGTGEYNEQFF.

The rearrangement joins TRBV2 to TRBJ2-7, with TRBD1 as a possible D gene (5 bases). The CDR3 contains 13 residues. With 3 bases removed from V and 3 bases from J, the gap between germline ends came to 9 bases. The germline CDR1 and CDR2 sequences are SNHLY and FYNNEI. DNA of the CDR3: TGTGCCAGCAGTGATAGACAGAACTACGAGCAGTACGTC. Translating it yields CASSDRQNYEQYV.

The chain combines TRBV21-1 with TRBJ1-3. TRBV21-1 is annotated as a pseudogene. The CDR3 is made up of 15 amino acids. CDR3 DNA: TGTGCCAGCAAAGAGTCGGGATTCTCTGGAAACACCATATATTTT. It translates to CASKESGFSGNTIYF.

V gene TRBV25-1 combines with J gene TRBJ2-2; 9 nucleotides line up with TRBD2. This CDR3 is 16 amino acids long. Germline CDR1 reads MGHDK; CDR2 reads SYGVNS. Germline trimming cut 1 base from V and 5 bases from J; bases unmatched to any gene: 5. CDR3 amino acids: CASSEWERGETGELFF. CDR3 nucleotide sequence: TGTGCCAGCAGTGAATGGGAGCGGGGGGAAACCGGGGAGCTGTTTTTT.

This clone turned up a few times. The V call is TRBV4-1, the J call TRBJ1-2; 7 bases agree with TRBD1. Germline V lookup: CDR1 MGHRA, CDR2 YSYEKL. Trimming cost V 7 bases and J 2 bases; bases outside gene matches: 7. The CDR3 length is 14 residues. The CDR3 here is CASTTSTGNYGYTF. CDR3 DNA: TGCGCCAGCACCACTTCGACAGGGAACTATGGCTACACCTTC.

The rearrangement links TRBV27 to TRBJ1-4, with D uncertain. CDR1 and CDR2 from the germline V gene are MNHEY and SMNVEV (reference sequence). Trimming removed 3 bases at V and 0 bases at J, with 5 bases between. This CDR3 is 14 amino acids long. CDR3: CASSFEPTNEKLFF. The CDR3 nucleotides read TGTGCCAGCAGTTTTGAACCAACTAATGAAAAACTGTTTTTT.

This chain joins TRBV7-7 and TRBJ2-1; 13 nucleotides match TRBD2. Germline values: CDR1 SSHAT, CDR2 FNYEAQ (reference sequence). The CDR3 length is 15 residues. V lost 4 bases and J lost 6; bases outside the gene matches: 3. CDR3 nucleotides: TGTGCCAGCAGCTCGACTAGCGGGAGGTCCAATGAGCAGTTCTTC. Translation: CASSSTSGRSNEQFF.

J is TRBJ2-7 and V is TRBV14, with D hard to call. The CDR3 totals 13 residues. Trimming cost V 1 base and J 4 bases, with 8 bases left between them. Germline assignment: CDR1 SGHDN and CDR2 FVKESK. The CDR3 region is CASSQGHPYEQYF. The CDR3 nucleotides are TGTGCCAGCAGCCAAGGACACCCATACGAGCAGTACTTC.

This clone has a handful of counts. In DNA, the CDR3 is TGTGCCAGCAGCGTAGCAGGGTTAGAGACCCAGTACTTC. It encodes CASSVAGLETQYF. J is TRBJ2-5 and V is TRBV9; maybe TRBD1 (5 bases). Germline V lookup: CDR1 SGDLS, CDR2 YYNGEE. The CDR3 consists of 13 residues. V dropped 0 bases and J dropped 4 bases, with 7 bases sitting between them.

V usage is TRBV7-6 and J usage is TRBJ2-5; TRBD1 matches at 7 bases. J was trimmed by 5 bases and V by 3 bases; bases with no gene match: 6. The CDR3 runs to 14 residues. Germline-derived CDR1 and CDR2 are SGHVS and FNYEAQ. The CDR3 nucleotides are TGTGCCAGCAGCTTTATGTCACAGGGGGAGACCCAGTACTTC. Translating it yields CASSFMSQGETQYF.

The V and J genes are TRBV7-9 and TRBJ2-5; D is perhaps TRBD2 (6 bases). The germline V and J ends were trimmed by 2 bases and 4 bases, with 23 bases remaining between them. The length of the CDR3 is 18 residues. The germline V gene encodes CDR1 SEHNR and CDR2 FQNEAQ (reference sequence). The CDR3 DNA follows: TGTGCCAGCAGCTTACGGTCGCCGGGAGTTTCCTCGGGAGAGACCCAGTACTTC. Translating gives CASSLRSPGVSSGETQYF.

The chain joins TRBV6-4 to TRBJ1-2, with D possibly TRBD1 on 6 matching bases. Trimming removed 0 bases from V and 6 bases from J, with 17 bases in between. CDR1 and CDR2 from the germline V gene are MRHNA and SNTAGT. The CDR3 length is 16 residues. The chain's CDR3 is CASSDSWGRGENGYTF. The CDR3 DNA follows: TGTGCCAGCAGTGACTCGTGGGGCAGGGGAGAGAATGGCTACACCTTC.

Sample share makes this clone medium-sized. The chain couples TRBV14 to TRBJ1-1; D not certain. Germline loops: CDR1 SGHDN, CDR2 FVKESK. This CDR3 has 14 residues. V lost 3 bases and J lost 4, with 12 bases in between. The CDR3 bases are TGTGCCAGCAGCCATGGCATGGGGAGCACTGAAGCTTTCTTT. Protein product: CASSHGMGSTEAFF.

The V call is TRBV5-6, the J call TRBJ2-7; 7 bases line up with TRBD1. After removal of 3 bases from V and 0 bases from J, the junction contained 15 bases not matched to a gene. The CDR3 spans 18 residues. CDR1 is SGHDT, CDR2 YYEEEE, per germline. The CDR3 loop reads CASSSNRDSLLISYEQYV. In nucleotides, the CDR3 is TGTGCCAGCAGCTCTAATCGGGACAGCCTCCTGATCTCCTACGAGCAGTACGTC.

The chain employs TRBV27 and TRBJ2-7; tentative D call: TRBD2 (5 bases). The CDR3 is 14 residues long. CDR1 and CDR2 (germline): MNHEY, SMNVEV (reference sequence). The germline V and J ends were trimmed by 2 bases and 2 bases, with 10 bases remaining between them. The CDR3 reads CASSLALDPYEQYF. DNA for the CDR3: TGTGCCAGCAGTTTAGCACTAGATCCCTACGAGCAGTACTTC.

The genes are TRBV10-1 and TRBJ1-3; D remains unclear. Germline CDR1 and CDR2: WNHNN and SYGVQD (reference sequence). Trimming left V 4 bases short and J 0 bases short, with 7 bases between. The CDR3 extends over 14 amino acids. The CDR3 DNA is TGCGCCAGCAGTGCAGCCAGCTCTGGAAACACCATATATTTT. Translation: CASSAASSGNTIYF.

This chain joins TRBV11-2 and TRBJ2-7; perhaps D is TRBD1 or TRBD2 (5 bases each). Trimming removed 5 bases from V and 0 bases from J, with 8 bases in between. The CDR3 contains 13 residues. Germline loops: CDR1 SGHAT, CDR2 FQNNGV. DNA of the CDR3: TGTGCCAGCAGCATCGGGACCTCCTACGAGCAGTACTTC. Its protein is CASSIGTSYEQYF.